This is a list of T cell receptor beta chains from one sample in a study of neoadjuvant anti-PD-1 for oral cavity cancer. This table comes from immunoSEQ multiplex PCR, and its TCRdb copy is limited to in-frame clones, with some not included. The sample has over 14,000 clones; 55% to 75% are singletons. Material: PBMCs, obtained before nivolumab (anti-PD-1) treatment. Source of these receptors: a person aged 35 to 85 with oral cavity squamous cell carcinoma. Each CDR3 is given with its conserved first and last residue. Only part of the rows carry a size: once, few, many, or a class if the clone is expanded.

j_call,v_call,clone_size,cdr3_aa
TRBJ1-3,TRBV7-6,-,CASSSRTLSGFSGNTIYF
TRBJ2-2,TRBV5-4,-,CASSPGTGRNTGELFF
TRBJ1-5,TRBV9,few,CASSVGSSNQPQHF
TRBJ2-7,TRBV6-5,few,CASSPSGLGLSEQYF
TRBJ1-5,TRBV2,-,CASSEKTGLNQPQHF
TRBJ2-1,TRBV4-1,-,CASSQGSGSTYNEQFF
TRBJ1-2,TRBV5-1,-,CASSLSGFGYTF
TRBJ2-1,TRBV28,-,CASRTATSGSSYNEQFF
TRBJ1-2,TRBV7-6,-,CASSQAPGEIYGYTF
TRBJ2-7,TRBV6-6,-,CASSGARLAERDEQYF
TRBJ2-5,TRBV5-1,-,CASSDLTSGVQETQYF
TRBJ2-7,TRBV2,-,CASSSLAGDHEQYF
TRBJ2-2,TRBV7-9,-,CASSPWTSGASNTGELFF
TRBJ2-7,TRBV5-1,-,CASREFYEQYF
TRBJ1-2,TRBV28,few,CASSSGTTPNGYTF
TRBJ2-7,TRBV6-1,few,CASSGDLLYEQYF
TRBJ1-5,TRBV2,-,CASKQGRSNQPQHF
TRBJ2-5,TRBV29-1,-,CSVAAGVQETQYF
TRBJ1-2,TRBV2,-,CASSEGRNYGYTF
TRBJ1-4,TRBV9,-,CASSVAGGDYNEKLFF
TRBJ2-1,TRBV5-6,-,CASSLTSGVLHNEQFF
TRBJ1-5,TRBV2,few,CASSGQGGGQPQHF
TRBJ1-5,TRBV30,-,CAWSFGRGQPQHF
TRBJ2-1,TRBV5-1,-,CASSPLGLAGDNEQFF
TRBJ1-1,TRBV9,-,CASSVQGYGTEAFF